This TCR beta chain is drawn from a study of blood T cell repertoires in COVID-19. Study-level information: Samples of COVID-19 (acute and convalescent) were obtained from the United States, Italy and Spain. In each case, the material was cDNA or gDNA derived from T cells, B-cell-depleted T cells, or PBMCs.

The sample holds one count of this clone. Germline trimming cut 1 base from V and 0 bases from J; bases unmatched to any gene: 9. CDR1 and CDR2 (germline): MGHRA, YSYEKL. The CDR3 covers 19 residues. Authors' processing steps: Quantification of nucleated cells was approximated via reference gene primer amplification. Data came from immunoSEQ multiplex PCR; TCRdb stores just in-frame clones and leaves some out. V and J calls and clone size are copied from that table; D and trimming were computed from the DNA. Of fewer than 45,000 clones in the sample, around nine tenths are singletons; the top ten hold 1% to 1.5%.

The TCR comes from a woman in her forties with acute or convalescent COVID-19. The sequencing input was peripheral blood. The genes are TRBV4-1 and TRBJ2-3; 11 bases align to TRBD2. The CDR3 loop is CASSQASGRTRHSTDTQYF. For the CDR3, the DNA is TGCGCCAGCAGCCAAGCTAGCGGGAGGACCCGACATAGCACAGATACGCAGTATTTT.